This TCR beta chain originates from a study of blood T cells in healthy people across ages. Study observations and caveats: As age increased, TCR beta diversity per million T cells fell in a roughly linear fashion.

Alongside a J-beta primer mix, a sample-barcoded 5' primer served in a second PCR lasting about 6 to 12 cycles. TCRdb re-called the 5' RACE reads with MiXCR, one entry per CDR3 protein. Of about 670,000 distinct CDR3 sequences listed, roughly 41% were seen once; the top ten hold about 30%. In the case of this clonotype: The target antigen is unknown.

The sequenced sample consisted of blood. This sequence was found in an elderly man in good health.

The CDR3 DNA follows: TGCAGTGCCCCCCGGGACAGGGGGTACGAGCAGTTCTTC. It codes for CSAPRDRGYEQFF. The chain recombines TRBV20-1 with TRBJ2-1; TRBD1 matches at 11 bases. Unmatched junction bases numbered 8, after V lost 6 bases and J lost 10 bases. Germline V lookup: CDR1 DFQATT, CDR2 SNEGSKA (reference sequence). The CDR3 is 13 amino acids.